A selection of T cell receptor beta chains follows, all from one sample in a study of T cells in narcolepsy. TCRdb keeps only in-frame clones here, not all; method: immunoSEQ multiplex PCR. The sample lists some 22,000 clones, 65% to 90% occurring once. The sequenced sample was memory (CD45RA-) CD4+ T cells from blood. All receptors derive from a human donor in good health. CDR3s include the opening cysteine and the closing phenylalanine or tryptophan. The D gene is left open where the match is weak. Clone size is not always given. Where it is, it says once, few, many or a class for expanded clones.

size: .; J: TRBJ2-7; D: .; V: TRBV7-2; DNA: TGTGCCAGCAGCTTACGGGTCGAGCAGTACTTC; CDR3: CASSLRVEQYF
size: .; J: TRBJ1-5; D: .; V: TRBV28; DNA: TGTGCCAGCAGTAGGGGAGGACAGAGCAATCAGCCCCAGCATTTT; CDR3: CASSRGGQSNQPQHF
size: few; J: TRBJ2-3; D: .; V: TRBV27; DNA: TGTGCCAGCAGCATGACCGGGGTCGGCACAGATACGCAGTATTTT; CDR3: CASSMTGVGTDTQYF
size: .; J: TRBJ1-2; D: .; V: TRBV6-6; DNA: TGTGCCATCAGTGAGTCGAAGGGGCTTGGCTACACCTTC; CDR3: CAISESKGLGYTF
size: few; J: TRBJ1-1; D: TRBD1; V: TRBV6-1; DNA: TGTGCCAGCGGGTACAGGGGGACTGAAGCTTTCTTT; CDR3: CASGYRGTEAFF
size: .; J: TRBJ2-1; D: .; V: TRBV14; DNA: TGTGCCAGCAGCCCGCCGTGGGCAAATCGAGGGGAGCAGTTCTTC; CDR3: CASSPPWANRGEQFF
size: few; J: TRBJ2-7; D: TRBD1; V: TRBV2; DNA: TGTGCCAGTAAAAAGGGACAGGGGTCCTACGAGCAGTACTTC; CDR3: CASKKGQGSYEQYF
size: .; J: TRBJ2-7; D: TRBD1; V: TRBV7-6; DNA: TGTGCCAGCAGCTTACAGACAGGGCACGAGCAGTACTTC; CDR3: CASSLQTGHEQYF
size: .; J: TRBJ1-6; D: .; V: TRBV6-1; DNA: TGTGCCAGCAGTCCCCGGTCCGGGGGGGATTCACCCCTCCACTTT; CDR3: CASSPRSGGDSPLHF
size: .; J: TRBJ1-5; D: .; V: TRBV30; DNA: TGTGCCTGGAGTGTACCCGGGGGAAGGGATCAGCCCCAGCATTTT; CDR3: CAWSVPGGRDQPQHF
size: .; J: TRBJ1-2; D: TRBD1; V: TRBV5-6; DNA: TGTGCCAGCAGCATCGGACAGGGGAGGGGTAACTATGGCTACACCTTC; CDR3: CASSIGQGRGNYGYTF
size: .; J: TRBJ2-2; D: .; V: TRBV29-1; DNA: TGCAGCGTCCTCGGACTGTCGAACACCGGGGAGCTGTTTTTT; CDR3: CSVLGLSNTGELFF
size: .; J: TRBJ2-7; D: .; V: TRBV10-2; DNA: TGCGCCAGCAGTGAGAGGGCCAGCTCCTACGAGCAGTACTTC; CDR3: CASSERASSYEQYF
size: .; J: TRBJ2-7; D: .; V: TRBV7-2; DNA: TGTGCCAGCAGCTTGGCCGGGGTCAGCTCCTACGAGCAGTACTTC; CDR3: CASSLAGVSSYEQYF
size: .; J: TRBJ2-6; D: TRBD2; V: TRBV4-2; DNA: TGTGCCAGCAGCCAGGAGCGGGAGAGGTCTGGGGCCAACGTCCTGACTTTC; CDR3: CASSQERERSGANVLTF
size: .; J: TRBJ2-7; D: TRBD2; V: TRBV5-1; DNA: TGCGCCAGCAGCTTGGGGGACTATGGCTACGAGCAGTACTTC; CDR3: CASSLGDYGYEQYF
size: .; J: TRBJ2-3; D: .; V: TRBV7-2; DNA: TGTGCCAGCAGCTTACAGGGCCACACAGATACGCAGTATTTT; CDR3: CASSLQGHTDTQYF
size: .; J: TRBJ2-7; D: .; V: TRBV6-5; DNA: TGTGCCAGCAGTTCGGCCCCACAGCAGTACTTC; CDR3: CASSSAPQQYF
size: .; J: TRBJ1-6; D: .; V: TRBV27; DNA: TGTGCCAGCACTGGAGGCCCGAATTCACCCCTCCACTTT; CDR3: CASTGGPNSPLHF
size: .; J: TRBJ2-2; D: .; V: TRBV19; DNA: TGTGCCAGTAGTATACAGGGAACCGGGGAGCTGTTTTTT; CDR3: CASSIQGTGELFF
size: .; J: TRBJ2-1; D: TRBD1; V: TRBV5-4; DNA: TGTGCCAGCAGCTTGAACAGGGGGTCCTACAATGAGCAGTTCTTC; CDR3: CASSLNRGSYNEQFF
size: .; J: TRBJ2-2; D: .; V: TRBV7-8; DNA: TGTGCCAGCAACCCCAGGGTGGAGACCGGGGAGCTGTTTTTT; CDR3: CASNPRVETGELFF
size: .; J: TRBJ2-5; D: TRBD1; V: TRBV5-6; DNA: TGTGCCAGCAGCTTTACCGGGACAGGGTACCAAGAGACCCAGTACTTC; CDR3: CASSFTGTGYQETQYF
size: .; J: TRBJ2-5; D: TRBD2; V: TRBV29-1; DNA: TGCAGCGTTGGCAGCGGGAGATGGGAGACCCAGTACTTC; CDR3: CSVGSGRWETQYF
size: .; J: TRBJ1-5; D: .; V: TRBV11-2; DNA: TGTGCCAGCAGCTTAGAAAGCAGAAATCAGCCCCAGCATTTT; CDR3: CASSLESRNQPQHF
size: .; J: TRBJ2-7; D: .; V: TRBV6-5; DNA: TGTGCCAGCAGATCCCAGGGTTCCTACGAGCAGTACTTC; CDR3: CASRSQGSYEQYF
size: .; J: TRBJ2-3; D: TRBD1; V: TRBV6-1; DNA: TGTGCCAGCAGTTTAGGGACAGGGCAGTATTTT; CDR3: CASSLGTGQYF
size: .; J: TRBJ1-2; D: .; V: TRBV6-5; DNA: TGTGCCAGCAGTTACGGGCAGGGTTCTGGCTATGGCTACACCTTC; CDR3: CASSYGQGSGYGYTF
size: .; J: TRBJ2-3; D: TRBD2; V: TRBV7-2; DNA: TGTGCCAGCAGCTCCCTCCTAGCGGGGTACACAGATACGCAGTATTTT; CDR3: CASSSLLAGYTDTQYF
size: .; J: TRBJ1-4; D: TRBD1; V: TRBV4-2; DNA: TGTGCCAGCAGAGGGGGGACAGGAGAACCAACTAATGAAAAACTGTTTTTT; CDR3: CASRGGTGEPTNEKLFF
size: .; J: TRBJ2-1; D: TRBD2; V: TRBV11-2; DNA: TGTGCCAGCAGCTTACTTGAACTAGCGGGAGTTGGAGAGCAGTTCTTC; CDR3: CASSLLELAGVGEQFF
size: .; J: TRBJ2-7; D: TRBD2; V: TRBV7-9; DNA: TGTGCCAGCAGCCCGAGGAGCGGGAGGACCTCCTACGAGCAGTACTTC; CDR3: CASSPRSGRTSYEQYF
size: .; J: TRBJ2-7; D: TRBD2; V: TRBV28; DNA: TGTGCCAGCAGTTCCTTAGCGGGAGGGAGGAACGAGCAGTACTTC; CDR3: CASSSLAGGRNEQYF
size: .; J: TRBJ2-1; D: .; V: TRBV6-4; DNA: TGTGCCAGCAGCCGTAACCGGGGGTCGGATGAGCAGTTCTTC; CDR3: CASSRNRGSDEQFF
size: .; J: TRBJ2-7; D: TRBD1; V: TRBV6-1; DNA: TGTGCCAGCATTAGCTCGGGACAGGGGACGAGGGGGCAGTACTTC; CDR3: CASISSGQGTRGQYF
size: .; J: TRBJ2-7; D: TRBD2; V: TRBV5-1; DNA: TGCGCCAGCAGCCCCGAGGGGGCGGGAGGGATCTACGAGCAGTACTTC; CDR3: CASSPEGAGGIYEQYF
size: .; J: TRBJ2-7; D: .; V: TRBV18; DNA: TGTGCCAGCTCACCAGGATCCGGGGTCCACGAGCAGTACTTC; CDR3: CASSPGSGVHEQYF
size: .; J: TRBJ2-1; D: .; V: TRBV5-1; DNA: TGCGCCAGCAAAACAGGCAATGCGGACAATGAGCAGTTCTTC; CDR3: CASKTGNADNEQFF
size: .; J: TRBJ2-7; D: TRBD2; V: TRBV6-1; DNA: TGTGCCAGCAGTATCTCTAGCGGGAGTTTTTCCGAGCAGTACTTC; CDR3: CASSISSGSFSEQYF
size: .; J: TRBJ2-1; D: TRBD2; V: TRBV11-2; DNA: TGTGCCAGCAGCTTAGATCGGGGCGGGAGGGCCTACAATGAGCAGTTCTTC; CDR3: CASSLDRGGRAYNEQFF
size: .; J: TRBJ2-7; D: TRBD1; V: TRBV6-6; DNA: TGTGCCAGCAGTGACAGGGGGGGCTCCTACGAGCAGTACTTC; CDR3: CASSDRGGSYEQYF
size: .; J: TRBJ1-1; D: TRBD1; V: TRBV11-2; DNA: TGTGCCAGCAGTCTTAACAGGGGGCTTGGCACTGAAGCTTTCTTT; CDR3: CASSLNRGLGTEAFF
size: .; J: TRBJ1-5; D: .; V: TRBV6-6; DNA: TGTGCCAGCAATAAACCGGATCAGCCCCAGCATTTT; CDR3: CASNKPDQPQHF
size: .; J: TRBJ2-1; D: .; V: TRBV9; DNA: TGTGCCAGCAGCGTAGGGCCAGCCGGAGGGGAAAATGAGCAGTTCTTC; CDR3: CASSVGPAGGENEQFF
size: .; J: TRBJ2-7; D: .; V: TRBV7-2; DNA: TGTGCCAGCAGCCGTAAGCCGGGGGTCTACGAGCAGTACTTC; CDR3: CASSRKPGVYEQYF
size: .; J: TRBJ2-7; D: TRBD1; V: TRBV28; DNA: TGTGCCAGCAGTTTTTGGACAGGGGCCTCCTACGAGCAGTACTTC; CDR3: CASSFWTGASYEQYF
size: once; J: TRBJ2-3; D: TRBD1; V: TRBV6-1; DNA: TGTGCCAGCAGCTTCCGGGACAGGGACACAGATACGCAGTATTTT; CDR3: CASSFRDRDTDTQYF
size: .; J: TRBJ2-3; D: .; V: TRBV6-5; DNA: TGTGCCAGCAGTGGCGTTGCGGTTCAGGATACGCAGTATTTT; CDR3: CASSGVAVQDTQYF
size: .; J: TRBJ1-3; D: TRBD1; V: TRBV5-1; DNA: TGCGCCAGCAGCTTGGCGTTAGGACAGGGCCTCTCTGGAAACACCATATATTTT; CDR3: CASSLALGQGLSGNTIYF
size: .; J: TRBJ2-1; D: TRBD2; V: TRBV4-1; DNA: TGCGCCAGCAGCCCCCGGGAGCGGGGGACGGTAGACAATGAGCAGTTCTTC; CDR3: CASSPRERGTVDNEQFF
size: .; J: TRBJ1-2; D: .; V: TRBV6-4; DNA: TGTGCCAGCAGACCCGCCGGTGGGTATGGCTACACCTTC; CDR3: CASRPAGGYGYTF
size: .; J: TRBJ2-1; D: TRBD2; V: TRBV9; DNA: TGTGCCAGCAGCCTTAGCGGACTAGCGGGAGGCTATGAGCAGTTCTTC; CDR3: CASSLSGLAGGYEQFF
size: .; J: TRBJ2-1; D: TRBD2; V: TRBV4-3; DNA: TGCGCCAGCAGCCAAGCCAGGACTAGCGGGCGTCATGAGCAGTTCTTC; CDR3: CASSQARTSGRHEQFF
size: .; J: TRBJ2-7; D: .; V: TRBV18; DNA: TGTGCCAGCTCAATAGTGGGCAGGGCCGAGCAGTACTTC; CDR3: CASSIVGRAEQYF
size: .; J: TRBJ1-1; D: .; V: TRBV6-4; DNA: TGTGCCGCTGCCAGGGCCTCGGGGGCTGAAGCTTTCTTT; CDR3: CAAARASGAEAFF
size: .; J: TRBJ1-3; D: .; V: TRBV11-2; DNA: TGTGCCAGCAGCCCTATGGGGGCGGCAGGAAACACCATATATTTT; CDR3: CASSPMGAAGNTIYF
size: .; J: TRBJ2-3; D: .; V: TRBV5-1; DNA: TGCGCCAGCAGCTTGGACTCTCCCACAGATACGCAGTATTTT; CDR3: CASSLDSPTDTQYF
size: once; J: TRBJ1-2; D: .; V: TRBV6-5; DNA: TGTGCCAGCAGTTACCGGAGAGGGACGTATGGCTACACCTTC; CDR3: CASSYRRGTYGYTF
size: few; J: TRBJ2-3; D: .; V: TRBV7-9; DNA: TGTGCCAGCAGCCTGGCGACCCTACCAGGGTCGGATACGCAGTATTTT; CDR3: CASSLATLPGSDTQYF